This T cell receptor (beta chain) was retrieved from a study of cytomegalovirus exposure and HLA in healthy donors. CDR3 length: 18 amino acids. Trimming cost V 6 bases and J 7 bases; bases outside gene matches: 12. The germline CDR1 and CDR2 sequences are SEHNR and FQNEAQ (reference sequence). The PCR had 60 Vbeta and 13 Jbeta primers. TCRdb's copy holds only in-frame clones and misses some; the assay was immunoSEQ multiplex PCR. In the table there are around 180,000 clones, about 80% of which are singletons. The receptor's source is a woman between 40 and 50 years old in good health and CMV-seronegative. Sequenced: PBMCs. The V call is TRBV7-9, the J call TRBJ2-1, with 16 bases identical to TRBD2. The CDR3 bases are TGTGCCAGCAGGCTGGCGGGACTAGCGGGAGGGCCAAGGAATGAGCAGTTCTTC. As protein: CASRLAGLAGGPRNEQFF.